This T cell receptor beta chain is drawn from a study of CD8+CD57+ T cells in acquired aplastic anemia. Whole-study context: Quantities of DNA derived from sorted CD4+ and CD8+ cells averaged 3.2 ug.

The template for TCR beta VDJ and CDR3 sequence profiling was genomic DNA. TCRdb redid the calling of the reads with MiXCR, one entry per CDR3 protein. Among some 160,000 distinct CDR3 sequences, 45% to 55% were seen once, and the ten largest hold approximately 3%. CDR1 and CDR2 (germline): LNHDA, SQIVND (reference sequence). The CDR3 loop spans 13 amino acids. Trimming took 1 base from V and 1 from J, leaving 3 bases between them. This clonotype was observed many times. Antigen unknown. Patients who underwent sequencing had shown CD8+CD57+ cell expansion by flow cytometry. Study results and caveats: Comparison of patients with controls identified about 27 shared CD8+ CDR3 sequences.

The sequencing input was sorted CD4+, CD8+, or CD8+CD57+ T cells (not recorded which) from PBMCs. The chain is built from TRBV19 and TRBJ2-3; D not certain. The sequence derives from a human donor with aplastic anemia. In nucleotides, the CDR3 is TGTGCCAGTAGTATAGCGGGCACAGATACGCAGTATTTT. Translated, it gives CASSIAGTDTQYF.